The entry below describes one T cell receptor beta chain. Its antigen is still unknown. Base qualities are not recorded, but no much larger clone differs from it by a single base. A single peripheral blood draw of around 0.11 L on average was collected from each donor into heparinised tubes. Naive, central memory, regulatory and stem cell-like memory CD4+ T cells were sorted on a BD FACSAria II using a panel including CD45RO, CCR7, CD25, CD127, CD95 and CD27. All sorted populations exceeded 95% purity. PBMCs were separated immediately by Lymphoprep density gradient centrifugation and were stained directly, without being cultured. So that batch effects would be minimized, each experiment stained and sorted samples in pairs, pairing one healthy donor with one patient. All of the isolated RNA was reverse transcribed with the High Capacity cDNA Reverse Transcription Kit, so expressed TCRB transcripts were sequenced. Naive, central memory and regulatory T cell samples underwent deep immunoSEQ sequencing, averaging roughly 3.3 million total reads per sample. Sorted cells were lysed in RLT buffer and RNA was extracted with DNase-treated RNeasy Micro or Mini kits, depending on cell number. Each cell subset was processed on its own to prevent cross-contamination, while patient and healthy donor samples were processed together. The immunoSEQ multiplex PCR was used to amplify TCRB sequences from cDNA, yielding 87-bp fragments that span the CDR3 region. Sequencing of the amplicons was done on the Illumina HiSeq platform. The study's own analysis went as follows. Synthetic template baselines were used to correct PCR bias computationally, reads within Hamming distance 2 were collapsed together, and singletons that could not be merged were discarded. By aligning reads against IMGT, V, D and J genes, CDR3 length, and insertions or deletions at six rearrangement sites were assigned. Within each subset, clonotype counts were normalized to the number of sorted cells before true diversity and Gini coefficients were calculated with the tcR R package. The overlap coefficient, calculated on TCRB nucleotide sequences, was used to quantify repertoire sharing. TCRdb re-hosts the immuneACCESS table, in-frame sequences only. Its copies lack some clones; in the studies checked, an unresolved V gene accounts for under half of them, and the cause for the rest is not known. The D gene and trimming were derived from the DNA, and the V and J assignments and clone size from that table. This sample lists under 250,000 clones; less than 35% were detected once. In total, the top ten clones hold under 4.5% of the sample.

The germline V gene (reference sequence) specifies PRHDT as CDR1 and FYEKMQ as CDR2. Germline trimming: 5 bases from V, 6 bases from J; junction bases outside gene matches: 10. From cysteine to phenylalanine, the CDR3 is 15 amino acids long. The entry retains the CDR3 DNA only, 45 bases that are in frame from base 1. The data originate from a study of beta chain features in type 1 diabetes (dated by TCRdb to between 2018 and 2020). Turning to the overall study: Mean age, gender distribution, total cell number and subset yield were not different between patients and healthy donors. A total of roughly 100 million sorted cells were examined across all samples, and the number of cells per subset was strongly correlated with RNA yield. The study compared the TCRB repertoires of sorted circulating CD4+ T cell subsets in recently diagnosed type 1 diabetes patients with those in matched healthy donors. Naive and central memory subsets were obtained from all 30 or so donors, but regulatory and stem cell-like memory subsets were isolated from only 8 patients and roughly 8 healthy donors.

The paper as a whole reports these results and caveats: A moderate but significant shortening of TCRB CDR3 length was observed in type 1 diabetes patients in all four CD4+ subsets. Sequencing cDNA rather than genomic DNA could over-represent highly expressing activated cells, although activation and CD3 levels did not differ between groups. PCR may preferentially amplify shorter templates, but because patient and control samples were amplified and corrected together, any resulting skew would affect both groups equally. At VDJ recombination sites, patients with type 1 diabetes made fewer insertions and deleted more nucleotides, a pattern implying thymic rearrangement abnormalities. The naive, central memory and regulatory TCRB repertoires appeared to resemble one another more closely among patients than among healthy donors. Because small numbers of individuals were included in the HLA sub-analyses, any influence of HLA type on TCRB rearrangement was left unresolved.

The chain is made from TRBV13 and TRBJ2-4, with 7 bases aligning to TRBD1. The source is a man aged 25-45 years in good health. Sequenced material: central memory CD4+ T cells from blood. The CDR3 region reads CASSADRVGGNIQYF. The nucleotides are TGTGCCAGCAGCGCCGACAGGGTGGGCGGAAACATTCAGTACTTC.